These T cell receptor beta chains were read from a single sample in a study of OX40 agonist ivuxolimab in advanced cancers. Assay used: immunoSEQ multiplex PCR; TCRdb lists only in-frame clones, some missing. The table has fewer than 80,000 clones, less than 85% seen once. This specimen consisted of CD4+ or CD8+ T cells sorted from blood, obtained in a trial of the OX40 agonist ivuxolimab. The source is an adult with an advanced solid tumor such as melanoma, head and neck, liver or kidney cancer. The CDR3 runs from the conserved cysteine through the conserved F or W. Not all rows give a size; the values are once, few, many and, for expanded clones, a class.

. | 15 | TRBJ2-5 | TRBV6-1 | CASKRGAAAGETQYF
. | 13 | TRBJ2-5 | TRBV25-1 | CASSESNLETQYF
. | 15 | TRBJ1-1 | TRBV6-1 | CASTRTGVMNTEAFF
. | 17 | TRBJ2-2 | TRBV5-6 | CASKVLAGGADTGELFF
. | 15 | TRBJ1-1 | TRBV9 | CASSLRTGGNTEAFF
. | 13 | TRBJ1-1 | TRBV27 | CASSLDRAAEAFF
. | 14 | TRBJ2-4 | TRBV5-6 | CASSFGVAKNIQYF
. | 13 | TRBJ2-5 | TRBV10-1 | CASSLNPLETQYF
. | 16 | TRBJ1-3 | TRBV14 | CASSQEGTNSGNTIYF
. | 14 | TRBJ2-1 | TRBV9 | CASSVDEGSGEQFF
. | 13 | TRBJ1-1 | TRBV5-1 | CASSYQGNTEAFF
once | 14 | TRBJ2-5 | TRBV11-3 | CASSTTQGRETQYF
. | 14 | TRBJ2-7 | TRBV6-1 | CASRAGTNSYEQYF
. | 13 | TRBJ2-7 | TRBV4-3 | CASSQDIGTEQYF
. | 13 | TRBJ1-2 | TRBV7-3 | CASSFGQGQGYTF
few | 13 | TRBJ1-2 | TRBV7-2 | CASSLGTNYGYTF
. | 16 | TRBJ2-3 | TRBV7-2 | CASSHSGGQATDTQYF
once | 13 | TRBJ2-3 | TRBV27 | CASSRDSPDTQYF
. | 14 | TRBJ1-5 | TRBV6-9 | CASTSRRGGQPQHF
. | 18 | TRBJ1-4 | TRBV5-1 | CASSVTLRWGGSNEKLFF
. | 14 | TRBJ1-2 | TRBV27 | CASSRVGVREGYTF
. | 15 | TRBJ1-2 | TRBV5-5 | CASSLSDNSNYGYTF
. | 16 | TRBJ1-5 | TRBV7-8 | CASSGGTAGENQPQHF
once | 20 | TRBJ1-6 | TRBV5-1 | CASSLANPRFRAGVRGLLHF
. | 16 | TRBJ2-7 | TRBV5-4 | CASSFPQGPLAHEQYF
. | 13 | TRBJ1-1 | TRBV5-6 | CASSSRRWGAAFF
. | 15 | TRBJ1-1 | TRBV6-6 | CASSLQFWGGTEAFF
few | 13 | TRBJ2-7 | TRBV10-3 | CAISVGGSYEQYF
. | 14 | TRBJ2-7 | TRBV7-9 | CASIDLRDRGEQYF
. | 12 | TRBJ2-5 | TRBV18 | CASSPGDETQYF
. | 16 | TRBJ2-5 | TRBV5-4 | CASSPSRGGMGETQYF
. | 14 | TRBJ2-3 | TRBV5-1 | CASSVGGAGDTQYF
. | 15 | TRBJ1-1 | TRBV5-1 | CASSLIGRMNTEAFF
. | 18 | TRBJ1-5 | TRBV6-1 | CASSEDGWAQKSNQPQHF